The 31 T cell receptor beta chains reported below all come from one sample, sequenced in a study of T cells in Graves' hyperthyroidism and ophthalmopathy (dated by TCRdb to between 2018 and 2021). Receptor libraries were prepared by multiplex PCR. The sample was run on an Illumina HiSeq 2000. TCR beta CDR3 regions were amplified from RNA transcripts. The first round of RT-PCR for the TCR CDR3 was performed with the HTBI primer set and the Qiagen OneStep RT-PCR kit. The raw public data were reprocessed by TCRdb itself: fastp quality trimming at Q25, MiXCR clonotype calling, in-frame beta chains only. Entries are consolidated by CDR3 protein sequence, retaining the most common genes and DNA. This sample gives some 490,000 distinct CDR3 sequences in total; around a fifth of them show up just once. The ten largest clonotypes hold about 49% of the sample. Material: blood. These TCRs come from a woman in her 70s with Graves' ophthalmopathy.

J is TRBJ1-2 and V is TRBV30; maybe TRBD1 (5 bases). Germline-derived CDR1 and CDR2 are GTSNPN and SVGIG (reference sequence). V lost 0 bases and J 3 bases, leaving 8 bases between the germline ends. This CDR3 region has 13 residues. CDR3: CAWSVGGDYGYTF. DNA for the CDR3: TGTGCCTGGAGTGTGGGGGGAGACTATGGCTACACCTTC.

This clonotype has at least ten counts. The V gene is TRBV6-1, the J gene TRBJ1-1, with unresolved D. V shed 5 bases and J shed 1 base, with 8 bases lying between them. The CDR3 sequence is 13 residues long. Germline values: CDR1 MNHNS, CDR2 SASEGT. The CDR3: CASSLVKNTEAFF. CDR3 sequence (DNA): TGTGCCAGCAGTCTAGTGAAGAACACTGAAGCTTTCTTT.

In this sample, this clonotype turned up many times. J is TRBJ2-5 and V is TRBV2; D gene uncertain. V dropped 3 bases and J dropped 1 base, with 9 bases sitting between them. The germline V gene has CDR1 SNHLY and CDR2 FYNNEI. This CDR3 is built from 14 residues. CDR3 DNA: TGTGCCAGCAGTGATAACGGCTTCCAAGAGACCCAGTACTTC. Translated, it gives CASSDNGFQETQYF. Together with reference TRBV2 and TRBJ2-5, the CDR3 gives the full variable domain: EPEVTQTPSHQVTQMGQEVILRCVPISNHLYFYWYRQILGQKVEFLVSFYNNEISEKSEIFDDQFSVERPDGSNFTLKIRSTKLEDSAMYFCASSDNGFQETQYFGPGTRLLVL.

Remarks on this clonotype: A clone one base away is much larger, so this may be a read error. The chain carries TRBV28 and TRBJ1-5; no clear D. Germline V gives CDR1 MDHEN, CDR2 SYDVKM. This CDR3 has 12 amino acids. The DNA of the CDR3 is TGTGCTATCGCGAGTAGCAATCAGCCCCAGCATTTT. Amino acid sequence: CAIASSNQPQHF.

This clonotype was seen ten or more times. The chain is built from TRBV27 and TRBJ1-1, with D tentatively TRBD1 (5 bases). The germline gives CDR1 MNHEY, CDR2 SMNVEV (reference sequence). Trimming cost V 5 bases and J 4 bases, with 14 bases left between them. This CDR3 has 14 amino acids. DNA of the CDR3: TGTGCCAGCAGTGGTCCAGGGAGGAGCACTGAAGCTTTCTTT. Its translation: CASSGPGRSTEAFF.

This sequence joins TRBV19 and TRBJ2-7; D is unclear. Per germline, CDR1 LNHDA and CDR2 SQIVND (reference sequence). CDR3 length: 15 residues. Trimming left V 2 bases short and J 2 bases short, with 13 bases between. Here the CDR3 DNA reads TGTGCCAGTAGTATAAAATCCGGAACAACCTACGAGCAGTACTTC. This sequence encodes CASSIKSGTTYEQYF.

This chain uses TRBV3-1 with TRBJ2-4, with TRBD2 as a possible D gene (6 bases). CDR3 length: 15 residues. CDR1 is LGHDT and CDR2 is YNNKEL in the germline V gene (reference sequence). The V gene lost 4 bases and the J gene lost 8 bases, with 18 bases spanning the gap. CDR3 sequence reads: CASSPGTGGMDIQYF. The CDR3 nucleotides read TGTGCCAGCAGCCCCGGGACCGGGGGAATGGACATTCAGTACTTC.

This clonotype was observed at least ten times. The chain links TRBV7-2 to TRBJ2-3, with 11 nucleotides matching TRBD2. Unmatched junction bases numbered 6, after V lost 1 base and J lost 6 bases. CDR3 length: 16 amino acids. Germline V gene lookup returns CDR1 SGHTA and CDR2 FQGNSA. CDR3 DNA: TGTGCCAGCAGCTTAGAACCCTTAGCGGGGGGGGATACGCAGTATTTT. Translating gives CASSLEPLAGGDTQYF.

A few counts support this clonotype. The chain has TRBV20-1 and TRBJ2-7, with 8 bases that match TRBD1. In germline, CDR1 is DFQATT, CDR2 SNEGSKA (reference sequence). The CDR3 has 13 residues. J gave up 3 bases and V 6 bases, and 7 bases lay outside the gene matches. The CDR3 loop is CSARDRLVYEQYF. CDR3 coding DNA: TGCAGTGCCCGGGACAGGCTGGTCTACGAGCAGTACTTC.

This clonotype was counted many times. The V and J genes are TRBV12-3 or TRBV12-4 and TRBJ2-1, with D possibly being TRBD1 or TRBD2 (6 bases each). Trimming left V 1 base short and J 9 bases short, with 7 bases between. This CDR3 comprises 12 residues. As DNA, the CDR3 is TGTGCCAGCAGTTTAGAGGGGGGTGAGCAGTTCTTC. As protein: CASSLEGGEQFF.

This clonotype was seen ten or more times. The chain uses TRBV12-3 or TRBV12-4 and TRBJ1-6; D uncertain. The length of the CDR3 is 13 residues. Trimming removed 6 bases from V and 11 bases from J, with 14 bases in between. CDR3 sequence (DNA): TGTGCCAGCAGCCCCGAATCATTGACACCCCTCCACTTT. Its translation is CASSPESLTPLHF.

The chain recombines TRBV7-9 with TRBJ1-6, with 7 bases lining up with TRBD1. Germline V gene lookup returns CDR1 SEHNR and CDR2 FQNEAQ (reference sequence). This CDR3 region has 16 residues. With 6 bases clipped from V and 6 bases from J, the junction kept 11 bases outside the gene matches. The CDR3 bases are TGTGCCAGCAGAGTAACCGGGACAGAGGTTAATTCACCCCTCCACTTT. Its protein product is CASRVTGTEVNSPLHF.

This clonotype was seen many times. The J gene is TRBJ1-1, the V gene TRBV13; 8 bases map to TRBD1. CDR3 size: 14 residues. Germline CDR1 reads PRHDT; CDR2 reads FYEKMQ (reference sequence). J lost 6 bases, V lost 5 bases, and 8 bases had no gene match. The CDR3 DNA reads TGTGCCAGCAGCCCCACAGGGGGGAGGGCTGAAGCTTTCTTT. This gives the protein CASSPTGGRAEAFF.

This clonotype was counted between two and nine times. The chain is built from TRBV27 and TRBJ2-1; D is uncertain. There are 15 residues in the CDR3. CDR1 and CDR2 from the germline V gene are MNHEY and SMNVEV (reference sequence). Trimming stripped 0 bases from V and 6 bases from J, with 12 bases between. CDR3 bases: TGTGCCAGCAGTTTATCCCATCCCCGGAGCAATGAGCAGTTCTTC. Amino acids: CASSLSHPRSNEQFF.

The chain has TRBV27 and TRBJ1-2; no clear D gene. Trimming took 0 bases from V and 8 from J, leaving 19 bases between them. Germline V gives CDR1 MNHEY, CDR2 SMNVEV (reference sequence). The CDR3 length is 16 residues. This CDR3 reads CASSLSGRPTIRGYTF. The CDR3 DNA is TGTGCCAGCAGTTTATCGGGAAGACCCACCATCAGAGGCTACACCTTC.

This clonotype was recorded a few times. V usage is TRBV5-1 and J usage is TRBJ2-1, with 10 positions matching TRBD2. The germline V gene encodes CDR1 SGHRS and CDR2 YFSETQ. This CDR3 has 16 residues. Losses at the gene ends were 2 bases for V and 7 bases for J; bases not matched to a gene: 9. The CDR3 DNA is TGCGCCAGCAGCTTAAGTGGACTAGCGGCACTGAATGAGCAGTTCTTC. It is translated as CASSLSGLAALNEQFF. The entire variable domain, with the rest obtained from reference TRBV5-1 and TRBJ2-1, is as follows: KAGVTQTPRYLIKTRGQQVTLSCSPISGHRSVSWYQQTPGQGLQFLFEYFSETQRNKGNFPGRFSGRQFSNSRSEMNVSTLELGDSALYLCASSLSGLAALNEQFFGPGTRLTVL.

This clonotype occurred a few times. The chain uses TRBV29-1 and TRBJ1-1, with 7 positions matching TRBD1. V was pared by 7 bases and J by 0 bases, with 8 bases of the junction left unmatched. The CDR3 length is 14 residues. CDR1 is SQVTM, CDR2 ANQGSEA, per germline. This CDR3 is CSGGSRGLNTEAFF. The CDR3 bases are TGCAGCGGTGGGAGCAGGGGGTTGAACACTGAAGCTTTCTTT.

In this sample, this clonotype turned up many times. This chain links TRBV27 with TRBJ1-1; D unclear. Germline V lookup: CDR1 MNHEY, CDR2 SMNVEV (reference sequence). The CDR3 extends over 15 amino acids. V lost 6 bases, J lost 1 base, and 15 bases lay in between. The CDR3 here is CASSRYLGENTEAFF. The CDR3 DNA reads TGTGCCAGCAGCAGATACCTGGGTGAGAACACTGAAGCTTTCTTT.

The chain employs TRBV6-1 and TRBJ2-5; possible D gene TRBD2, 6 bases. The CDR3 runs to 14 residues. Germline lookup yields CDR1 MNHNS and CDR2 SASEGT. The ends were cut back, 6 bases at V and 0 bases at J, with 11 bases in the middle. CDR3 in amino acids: CASRPGLNQETQYF. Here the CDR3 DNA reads TGTGCCAGCAGGCCCGGACTAAACCAAGAGACCCAGTACTTC.

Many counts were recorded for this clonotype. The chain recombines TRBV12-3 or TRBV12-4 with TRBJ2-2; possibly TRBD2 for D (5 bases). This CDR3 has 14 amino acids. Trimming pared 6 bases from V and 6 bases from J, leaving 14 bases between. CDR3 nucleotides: TGTGCCAGCAGGCCCTCGATAGCGTCCGGGGAGCTGTTTTTT. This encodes CASRPSIASGELFF.

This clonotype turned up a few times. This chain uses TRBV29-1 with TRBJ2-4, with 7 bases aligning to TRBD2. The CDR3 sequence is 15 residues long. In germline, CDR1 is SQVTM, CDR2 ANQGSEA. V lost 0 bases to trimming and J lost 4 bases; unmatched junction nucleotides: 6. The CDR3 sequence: CSVEDRGRGKNIQYF. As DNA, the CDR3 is TGCAGCGTTGAAGATCGAGGGAGGGGAAAAAACATTCAGTACTTC.

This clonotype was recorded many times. CDR3 protein: CASSSGQAAQPQHF. CDR3 bases: TGTGCCAGCAGTAGCGGACAGGCTGCTCAGCCCCAGCATTTT. V is TRBV2 and J is TRBJ1-5; TRBD1 matches at 7 bases. V dropped 5 bases and J dropped 6; count of bases not matched to a gene: 7. There are 14 residues in the CDR3. CDR1 is SNHLY, CDR2 FYNNEI, per germline.

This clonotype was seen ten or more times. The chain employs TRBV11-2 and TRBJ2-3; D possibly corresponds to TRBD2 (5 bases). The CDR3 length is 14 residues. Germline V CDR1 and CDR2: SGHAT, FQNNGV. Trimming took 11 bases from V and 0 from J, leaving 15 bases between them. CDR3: CASLRRGSTDTQYF. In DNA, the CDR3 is TGTGCCTCCCTAAGGCGCGGGAGCACAGATACGCAGTATTTT.

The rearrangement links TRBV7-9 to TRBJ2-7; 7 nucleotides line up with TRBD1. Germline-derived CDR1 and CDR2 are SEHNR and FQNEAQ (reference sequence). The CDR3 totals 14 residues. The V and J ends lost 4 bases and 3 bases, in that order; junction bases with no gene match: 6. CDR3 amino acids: CASSSSRDSYEQYF. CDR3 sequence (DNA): TGTGCCAGCAGCTCGTCCCGGGACAGCTACGAGCAGTACTTC. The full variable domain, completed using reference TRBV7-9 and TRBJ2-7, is DTGVSQNPRHKITKRGQNVTFRCDPISEHNRLYWYRQTLGQGPEFLTYFQNEAQLEKSRLLSDRFSAERPKGSFSTLEIQRTEQGDSAMYLCASSSSRDSYEQYFGPGTRLTVT.

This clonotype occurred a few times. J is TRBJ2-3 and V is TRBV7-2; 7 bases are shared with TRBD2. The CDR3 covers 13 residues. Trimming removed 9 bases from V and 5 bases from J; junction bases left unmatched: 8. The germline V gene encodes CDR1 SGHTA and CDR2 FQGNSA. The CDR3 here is CASESGNVDTQYF. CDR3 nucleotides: TGTGCCAGTGAAAGCGGGAATGTAGATACGCAGTATTTT.

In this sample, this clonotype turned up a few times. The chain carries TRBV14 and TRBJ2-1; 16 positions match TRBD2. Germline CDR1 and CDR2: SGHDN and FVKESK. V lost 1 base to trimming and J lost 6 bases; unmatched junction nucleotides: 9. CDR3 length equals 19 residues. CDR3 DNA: TGTGCCAGCAGCCAAGTGTCGGGACTAGCGGGAGGGGTAGGCAATGAGCAGTTCTTC. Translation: CASSQVSGLAGGVGNEQFF.

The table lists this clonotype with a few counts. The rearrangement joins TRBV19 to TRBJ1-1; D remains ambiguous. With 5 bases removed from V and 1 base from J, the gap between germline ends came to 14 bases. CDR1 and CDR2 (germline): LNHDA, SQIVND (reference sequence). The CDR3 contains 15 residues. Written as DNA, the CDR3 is TGTGCCAGTAGTTTCAGTTCATCCTCGAACACTGAAGCTTTCTTT. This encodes CASSFSSSSNTEAFF.

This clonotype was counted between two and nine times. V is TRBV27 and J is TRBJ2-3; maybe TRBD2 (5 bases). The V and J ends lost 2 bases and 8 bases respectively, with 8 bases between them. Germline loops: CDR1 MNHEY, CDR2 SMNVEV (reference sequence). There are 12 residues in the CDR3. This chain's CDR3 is CASSLTAGTQYF. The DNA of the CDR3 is TGTGCCAGCAGTTTAACGGCGGGTACGCAGTATTTT.

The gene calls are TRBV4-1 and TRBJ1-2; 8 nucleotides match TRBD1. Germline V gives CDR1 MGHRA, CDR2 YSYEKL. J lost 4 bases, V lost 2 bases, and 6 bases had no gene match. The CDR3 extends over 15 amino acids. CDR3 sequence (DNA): TGCGCCAGCAGCCAAATAACAGGGGGAGGCTATGGCTACACCTTC. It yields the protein CASSQITGGGYGYTF.

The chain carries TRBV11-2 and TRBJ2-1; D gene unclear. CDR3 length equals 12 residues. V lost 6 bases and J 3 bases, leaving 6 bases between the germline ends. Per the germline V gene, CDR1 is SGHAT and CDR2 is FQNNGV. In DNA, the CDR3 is TGTGCCAGCAGGCCCGACTACAATGAGCAGTTCTTC. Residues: CASRPDYNEQFF. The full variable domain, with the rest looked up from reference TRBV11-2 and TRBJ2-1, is EAGVAQSPRYKIIEKRQSVAFWCNPISGHATLYWYQQILGQGPKLLIQFQNNGVVDDSQLPKDRFSAERLKGVDSTLKIQPAKLEDSAVYLCASRPDYNEQFFGPGTRLTVL.

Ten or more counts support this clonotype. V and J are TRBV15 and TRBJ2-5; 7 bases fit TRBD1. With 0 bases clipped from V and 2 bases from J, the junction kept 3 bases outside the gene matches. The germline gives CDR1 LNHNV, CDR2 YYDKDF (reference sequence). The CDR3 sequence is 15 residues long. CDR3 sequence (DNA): TGTGCCACCAGCAGAGACCCGGGACAGCAAGAGACCCAGTACTTC. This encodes CATSRDPGQQETQYF.